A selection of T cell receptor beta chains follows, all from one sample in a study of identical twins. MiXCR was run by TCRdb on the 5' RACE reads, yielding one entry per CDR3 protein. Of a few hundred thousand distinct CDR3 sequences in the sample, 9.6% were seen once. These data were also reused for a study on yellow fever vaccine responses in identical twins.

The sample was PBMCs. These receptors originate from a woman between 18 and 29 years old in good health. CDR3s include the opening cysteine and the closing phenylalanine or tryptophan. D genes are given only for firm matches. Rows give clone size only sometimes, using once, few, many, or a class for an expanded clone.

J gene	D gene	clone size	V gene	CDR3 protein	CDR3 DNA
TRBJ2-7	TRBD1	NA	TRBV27	CASSSPGQGRYF	TGTGCCAGCAGTTCGCCGGGACAGGGCCGGTACTTC
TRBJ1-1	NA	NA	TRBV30	CAWTGGGGTEAFF	TGTGCCTGGACAGGAGGGGGAGGCACTGAAGCTTTCTTT
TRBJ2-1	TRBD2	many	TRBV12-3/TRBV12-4	CASSFPSGGANEQFF	TGTGCCAGCAGTTTCCCCAGCGGGGGGGCGAATGAGCAGTTCTTC
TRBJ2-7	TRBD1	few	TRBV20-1	CSAPDRGLYEQYF	TGCAGTGCACCGGACAGGGGGCTTTACGAGCAGTACTTC
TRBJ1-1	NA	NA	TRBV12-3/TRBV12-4	CASTPQVGRITEAFF	TGTGCCAGCACCCCTCAGGTCGGGCGGATCACTGAAGCTTTCTTT
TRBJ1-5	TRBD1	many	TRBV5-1	CASSPGQGYQPQHF	TGCGCCAGCAGCCCGGGACAGGGGTATCAGCCCCAGCATTTT
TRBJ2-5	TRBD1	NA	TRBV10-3	CAISVGQGAYETQYF	TGTGCCATCAGTGTGGGACAGGGGGCATATGAGACCCAGTACTTC
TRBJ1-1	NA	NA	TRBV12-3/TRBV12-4	CASSFFGTSNTEAFF	TGTGCCAGCAGTTTCTTCGGGACCTCGAACACTGAAGCTTTCTTT
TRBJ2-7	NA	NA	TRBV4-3	CASSQGGVGYEQYF	TGCGCCAGCAGCCAAGGCGGGGTCGGTTACGAGCAGTACTTC
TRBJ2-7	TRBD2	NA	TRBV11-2	CASSLVVGSGGQSYEQYF	TGTGCCAGCAGCTTAGTGGTCGGTAGCGGGGGGCAATCCTACGAGCAGTACTTC
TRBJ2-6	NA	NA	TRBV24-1	CATSDYFGGANVLTF	TGTGCCACCAGTGATTACTTTGGGGGGGCCAACGTCCTGACTTTC
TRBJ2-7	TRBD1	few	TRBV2	CASKDRAYEQYF	TGTGCCAGCAAGGACAGGGCCTACGAGCAGTACTTC
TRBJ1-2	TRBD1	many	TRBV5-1	CASSLGDRANYGYTF	TGCGCCAGCAGCTTGGGGGACAGAGCTAACTATGGCTACACCTTC
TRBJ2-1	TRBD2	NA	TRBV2	CASSVEGLAVGNEQFF	TGTGCCAGCAGTGTGGAAGGCCTAGCGGTGGGCAATGAGCAGTTCTTC
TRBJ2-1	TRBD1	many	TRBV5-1	CASSLADRASNEQFF	TGCGCCAGCAGCTTGGCGGACAGGGCGTCCAATGAGCAGTTCTTC
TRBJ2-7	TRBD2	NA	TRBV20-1	CSATGRDSYEQYF	TGCAGTGCTACCGGGAGGGACTCCTACGAGCAGTACTTC
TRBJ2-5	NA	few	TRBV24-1	CATSDVGPISSQETQYF	TGTGCCACCAGTGATGTCGGACCTATTTCCTCGCAAGAGACCCAGTACTTC
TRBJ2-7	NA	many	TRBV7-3	CASSLTGASSYEQYF	TGTGCCAGCAGCTTAACTGGAGCGAGCTCCTACGAGCAGTACTTC
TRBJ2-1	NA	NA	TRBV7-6	CASSKPGPGYNEQFF	TGTGCCAGCAGCAAGCCGGGCCCCGGGTACAATGAGCAGTTCTTC
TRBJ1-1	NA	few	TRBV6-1	CASSGGEAVTEAFF	TGTGCCAGCAGTGGGGGGGAGGCCGTCACTGAAGCTTTCTTT
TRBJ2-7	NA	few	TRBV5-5	CASSLDANPQYF	TGTGCCAGCAGCTTGGACGCAAACCCGCAGTACTTC
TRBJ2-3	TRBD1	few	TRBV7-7	CASSLGAGGNSDTQYF	TGTGCTAGCAGCTTAGGTGCAGGGGGCAACTCAGATACGCAGTATTTT
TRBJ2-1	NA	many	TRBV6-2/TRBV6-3	CASSYWGRWNEQFF	TGTGCCAGCAGTTACTGGGGGAGGTGGAATGAGCAGTTCTTC
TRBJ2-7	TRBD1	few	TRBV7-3	CASSPDTGGFEQYF	TGTGCCAGCAGCCCGGATACAGGGGGCTTCGAGCAGTACTTC
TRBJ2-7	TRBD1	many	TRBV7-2	CASSMGQGPYEQYF	TGTGCCAGCAGCATGGGACAGGGCCCCTACGAGCAGTACTTC
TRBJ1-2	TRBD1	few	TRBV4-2	CASSQAEQGFYGYTF	TGTGCCAGCAGCCAAGCTGAACAGGGGTTCTATGGCTACACCTTC
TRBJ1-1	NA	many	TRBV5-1	CASSSRDLNTEAFF	TGCGCCAGCAGCAGCAGGGACCTGAACACTGAAGCTTTCTTT
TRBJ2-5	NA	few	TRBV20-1	CSARFVETQYF	TGCAGTGCTAGATTCGTAGAGACCCAGTACTTC
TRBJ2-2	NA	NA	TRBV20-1	CSAISRAPGELFF	TGCAGTGCCATCAGCAGAGCCCCCGGGGAGCTGTTTTTT
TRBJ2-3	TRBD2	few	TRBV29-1	CSVPLGGDTDTQYF	TGCAGCGTTCCTTTGGGGGGGGACACAGATACGCAGTATTTT
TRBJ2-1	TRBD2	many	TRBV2	CASRLAGGPYNEQFF	TGTGCCAGCAGACTAGCGGGGGGGCCCTACAATGAGCAGTTCTTC
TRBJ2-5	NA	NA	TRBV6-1	CASIGSINFQETQYF	TGTGCCAGCATTGGATCTATAAACTTCCAAGAGACCCAGTACTTC
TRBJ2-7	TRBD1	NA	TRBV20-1	CSALWGTGSRAIPSEQYF	TGCAGTGCCCTTTGGGGGACAGGGAGTCGTGCGATCCCCAGCGAGCAGTACTTC
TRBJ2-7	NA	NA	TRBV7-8	CASSLTTGQYEQYF	TGTGCCAGCAGCTTAACGACAGGACAATACGAGCAGTACTTC
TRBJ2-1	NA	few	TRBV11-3	CASSSVVNNEQFF	TGTGCCAGCAGCTCAGTGGTTAACAATGAGCAGTTCTTC
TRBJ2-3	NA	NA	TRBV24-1	CATSDLQSWRGRQYF	TGTGCCACCAGTGATTTGCAGAGCTGGCGAGGGAGGCAGTATTTT
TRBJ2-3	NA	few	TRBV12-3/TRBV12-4	CASSLAGEADTQYF	TGTGCCAGCAGTTTAGCCGGGGAGGCAGATACGCAGTATTTT
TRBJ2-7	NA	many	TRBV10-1	CASSQSGVYEQYF	TGCGCCAGCAGCCAATCGGGGGTCTACGAGCAGTACTTC
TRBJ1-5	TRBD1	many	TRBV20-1	CSASPGQGSNQPQHF	TGCAGTGCTAGCCCGGGACAGGGTAGCAATCAGCCCCAGCATTTT
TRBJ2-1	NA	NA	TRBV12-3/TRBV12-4	CASSFSLGASYNEQFF	TGTGCCAGCAGTTTCTCGCTCGGGGCCTCCTACAATGAGCAGTTCTTC
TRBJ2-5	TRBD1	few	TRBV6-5	CASSYGSTTGGRVETQYF	TGTGCCAGCAGTTACGGTTCCACGACAGGGGGGCGAGTCGAGACCCAGTACTTC
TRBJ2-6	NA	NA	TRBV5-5	CASSFTGTPSGANVLTF	TGTGCCAGCAGCTTTACCGGGACACCCTCTGGGGCCAACGTCCTGACTTTC
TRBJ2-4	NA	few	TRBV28	CASSSTQVAKNIQYF	TGTGCCAGCAGTTCCACACAGGTAGCCAAAAACATTCAGTACTTC
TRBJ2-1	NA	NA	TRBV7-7	CASSLRRGAYNEQFF	TGTGCTAGCAGCTTACGCAGGGGGGCCTACAATGAGCAGTTCTTC
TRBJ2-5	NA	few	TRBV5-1	CASSLRGGDVETQYF	TGCGCCAGCAGCTTGAGAGGGGGTGACGTGGAGACCCAGTACTTC
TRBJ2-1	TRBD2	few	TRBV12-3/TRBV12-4	CASNSGDTYNEQFF	TGTGCCAGCAATAGCGGGGATACCTACAATGAGCAGTTCTTC
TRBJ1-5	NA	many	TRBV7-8	CASSLVGAHSNQPQHF	TGTGCCAGCAGCTTAGTAGGGGCCCATAGCAATCAGCCCCAGCATTTT
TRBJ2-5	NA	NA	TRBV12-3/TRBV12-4	CASRVTQGGEETQYF	TGTGCCAGCAGAGTTACCCAAGGGGGGGAAGAGACCCAGTACTTC